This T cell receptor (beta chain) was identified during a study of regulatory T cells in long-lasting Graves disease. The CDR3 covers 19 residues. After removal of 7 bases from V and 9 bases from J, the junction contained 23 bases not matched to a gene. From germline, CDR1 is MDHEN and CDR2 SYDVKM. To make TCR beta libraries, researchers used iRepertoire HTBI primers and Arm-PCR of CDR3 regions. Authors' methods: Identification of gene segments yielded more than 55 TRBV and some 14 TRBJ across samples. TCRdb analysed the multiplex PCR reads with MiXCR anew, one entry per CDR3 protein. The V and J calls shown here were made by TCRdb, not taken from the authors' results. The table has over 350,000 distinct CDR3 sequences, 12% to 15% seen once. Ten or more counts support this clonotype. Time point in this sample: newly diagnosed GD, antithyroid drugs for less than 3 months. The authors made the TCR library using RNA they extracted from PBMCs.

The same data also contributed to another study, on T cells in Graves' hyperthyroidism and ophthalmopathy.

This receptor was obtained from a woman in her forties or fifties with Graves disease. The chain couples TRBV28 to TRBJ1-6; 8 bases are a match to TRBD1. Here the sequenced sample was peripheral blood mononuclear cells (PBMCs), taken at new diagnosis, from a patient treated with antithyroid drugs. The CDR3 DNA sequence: TGTGCCAGCATCGCAACACCGGGACAGGCATCTATCGGGGTTTCACCCCTCCACTTT. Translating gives CASIATPGQASIGVSPLHF.